Below are 26 T cell receptor beta chains sequenced from a single sample in a study of naive and memory T cell subsets. General study points: Naive repertoires, especially CD8, held a few larger clonotypes, possibly memory cells re-expressing CD45RA.

Their antigens are not known. The beta constant-region primer was an equimolar mix of two oligonucleotides covering TRBC1 and TRBC2. Nested alpha and beta constant-region primers with the SP2 primer drove four PCR rounds on ligated cDNA. Via MiXCR, TCRdb re-called the UMI-ligation and nested PCR reads, giving one row per CDR3 protein. The table has 99,000 or so distinct CDR3 sequences, roughly 15% seen once. The sequenced sample was naive CD8+ T cells from blood. The origin of the receptors is a human donor in good health.

J is TRBJ2-1 and V is TRBV27, with no clear D. CDR1 is MNHEY, CDR2 SMNVEV, per germline (reference sequence). The germline V and J ends were trimmed by 6 bases and 4 bases, with 13 bases remaining between them. The CDR3 runs to 14 residues. CDR3 bases: TGTGCCAGCAGCGACCGGGTAGTTTACAATGAGCAGTTCTTC. As protein: CASSDRVVYNEQFF.

The chain employs TRBV27 and TRBJ2-1; D is uncertain. V lost 2 bases and J 0 bases, leaving 8 bases between the germline ends. The CDR3 length is 15 residues. The germline CDR1 and CDR2 sequences are MNHEY and SMNVEV (reference sequence). The CDR3 region has the DNA TGTGCCAGCAGTTTAGTACTGAGCTCCTACAATGAGCAGTTCTTC. Its translation is CASSLVLSSYNEQFF.

The V gene is TRBV15, the J gene TRBJ1-6, with D tentatively TRBD1 (5 bases). This CDR3 region has 15 residues. V lost 1 base and J lost 10, with 14 bases in between. The V gene's germline CDR1 is LNHNV and CDR2 YYDKDF (reference sequence). CDR3 in amino acids: CATSRVGRDDSPLHF. The CDR3 DNA sequence: TGTGCCACCAGCAGAGTGGGCAGGGATGACTCACCCCTCCACTTT. The full variable domain, completed using reference TRBV15 and TRBJ1-6, is DAMVIQNPRYQVTQFGKPVTLSCSQTLNHNVMYWYQQKSSQAPKLLFHYYDKDFNNEADTPDNFQSRRPNTSFCFLDIRSPGLGDTAMYLCATSRVGRDDSPLHFGNGTRLTVT.

The table lists this clonotype with a few counts. V and J are TRBV11-1 and TRBJ2-1, with TRBD1 matching over 9 bases. The CDR3 is made up of 14 amino acids. The trim removed 5 bases at V and 5 bases at J, leaving 4 bases unmatched. The germline CDR1 and CDR2 sequences are SGHAT and FQDESV (reference sequence). The CDR3 sequence is CASSLGQGNNEQFF. The CDR3 DNA is TGTGCCAGCAGCCTCGGACAGGGGAACAATGAGCAGTTCTTC.

The chain has TRBV9 and TRBJ1-1; no clear D. The CDR3 runs 13 residues. Per the germline V gene, CDR1 is SGDLS and CDR2 is YYNGEE. V was clipped by 2 bases and J by 5 bases, with 10 bases between them. This CDR3 is CASSVGSGTEAFF. The CDR3 coding sequence is TGTGCCAGCAGCGTCGGTTCGGGGACTGAAGCTTTCTTT.

This clonotype was seen more than once but under ten times. The rearrangement joins TRBV6-6 to TRBJ1-6; 11 positions match TRBD1. Germline V gene sequence: CDR1 MNHNY, CDR2 SVGAGI (reference sequence). This CDR3 contains 19 residues. Unmatched junction bases numbered 15, after V lost 11 bases and J lost 0 bases. CDR3 amino acids: CAVSLRTGGRSSYNSPLHF. The CDR3 DNA follows: TGTGCCGTATCCCTGCGGACAGGGGGCAGGAGCTCCTATAATTCACCCCTCCACTTT.

This rearrangement joins TRBV18 to TRBJ2-7; D might be TRBD1 (7 bases). Trimming took off 5 bases at V and 2 bases at J, with 10 bases between the two ends. The CDR3 has 13 amino acids. The germline V gene has CDR1 KGHSH and CDR2 LQKENI. CDR3 DNA sequence: TGTGCCAGCTCAGCGGGACAGACCTACGAGCAGTACTTC. Its translation: CASSAGQTYEQYF.

This sequence joins TRBV27 and TRBJ2-3, with D perhaps matching TRBD1 (5 bases). Germline-derived CDR1 and CDR2 are MNHEY and SMNVEV (reference sequence). There are 15 residues in the CDR3. V lost 5 bases, J lost 4 bases, and 16 bases lay in between. This CDR3 reads CASSHDSVSADTQYF. In DNA form, the CDR3 reads TGTGCCAGCAGTCATGACAGTGTCAGCGCAGATACGCAGTATTTT.

This clonotype appeared many times. The rearrangement uses TRBV7-9 and TRBJ1-1; 9 nucleotides agree with TRBD1. From germline, CDR1 is SEHNR and CDR2 FQNEAQ (reference sequence). J gave up 7 bases and V 5 bases, and 5 bases lay outside the gene matches. CDR3 length: 13 residues. The CDR3 loop reads CASSPGTGLEAFF. The CDR3 DNA reads TGTGCCAGCAGCCCCGGGACAGGGCTTGAAGCTTTCTTT.

This clonotype was observed many times. The genes are TRBV7-8 and TRBJ2-3; D ambiguous. From germline, CDR1 is SGHVS and CDR2 FQNEAQ. There are 11 residues in the CDR3. Trimming left V 6 bases short and J 4 bases short, with 5 bases between. This CDR3 is CASSFPDTQYF. The CDR3 DNA follows: TGTGCCAGCAGTTTTCCAGATACGCAGTATTTT.

The V and J genes are TRBV10-2 and TRBJ1-5, with D unclear. The CDR3 is made up of 15 amino acids. V shed 2 bases and J shed 1 base, with 9 bases lying between them. Per germline, CDR1 WSHSY and CDR2 SAAADI. The CDR3 region is CASSEGRRSNQPQHF. DNA of the CDR3: TGCGCCAGCAGTGAGGGCAGGAGAAGCAATCAGCCCCAGCATTTT.

This clonotype was counted between two and nine times. The CDR3 nucleotides read TGTGCCAGTAGTACCCCCTACGCCGTGTACTTC. Residues: CASSTPYAVYF. The genes are TRBV19 and TRBJ2-5; D call uncertain. Trimming took off 4 bases at V and 13 bases at J, with 13 bases between the two ends. The CDR3 loop spans 11 amino acids. Looked up from germline, CDR1 is LNHDA and CDR2 is SQIVND (reference sequence).

This chain joins TRBV4-3 and TRBJ1-2; D gene ambiguous. The CDR3 is made up of 14 amino acids. In germline, CDR1 is LGHNA, CDR2 YSLEER. Trimming took 0 bases from V and 8 from J, leaving 13 bases between them. The CDR3 sequence: CASSQDRQTGGYTF. In nucleotides, the CDR3 is TGCGCCAGCAGCCAAGATCGACAAACTGGCGGCTACACCTTC.

J is TRBJ2-3 and V is TRBV5-1; possible D gene TRBD2, 5 bases. The V end lost 0 bases, the J end lost 6 bases, and 14 bases lay between the germline ends. The CDR3 consists of 15 residues. Germline assignment: CDR1 SGHRS and CDR2 YFSETQ. The CDR3: CASSLELPPGDTQYF. The DNA for the CDR3 is TGCGCCAGCAGCTTGGAGCTCCCACCGGGGGATACGCAGTATTTT.

This clonotype was observed at least ten times. This CDR3 reads CSVASGTSNEQFF. CDR3 in DNA: TGCAGCGTTGCCTCCGGGACTAGTAATGAGCAGTTCTTC. The chain combines TRBV29-1 with TRBJ2-1, with 8 bases matching TRBD2. The germline V gene encodes CDR1 SQVTM and CDR2 ANQGSEA. CDR3 length equals 13 residues. V lost 4 bases to trimming and J lost 7 bases; unmatched junction nucleotides: 6.

This clonotype was observed a few times. The gene calls are TRBV25-1 and TRBJ1-5; possibly TRBD1 for D (5 bases). The CDR3 runs to 14 residues. V was shortened by 4 bases and J by 10 bases, with 17 bases between the two germline ends. Germline V gene sequence: CDR1 MGHDK, CDR2 SYGVNS. The CDR3 loop is CASSADVGGAPQHF. CDR3 bases: TGTGCCAGCAGTGCCGACGTTGGGGGAGCCCCCCAGCATTTT.

This clonotype turned up a few times. The chain has TRBV6-2 or TRBV6-3 and TRBJ1-1; no reliable D call. The germline CDR1 and CDR2 sequences are MNHEY and SVGEGT. The CDR3 has 13 amino acids. Trimming left V 3 bases short and J 5 bases short, with 10 bases between. This CDR3 reads CASSYLQSTEAFF. The CDR3 nucleotides are TGTGCCAGCAGTTATCTGCAGTCGACTGAAGCTTTCTTT.

The rearrangement joins TRBV12-3 or TRBV12-4 to TRBJ2-7; D is possibly TRBD2 (6 bases). The CDR3 loop spans 16 amino acids. The V end lost 1 base, the J end lost 2 bases, and 15 bases lay between the germline ends. The CDR3, as DNA: TGTGCCAGCAGTTTAGTATCCGGGAGCCTCGCCTACGAGCAGTACTTC. Its translation: CASSLVSGSLAYEQYF.

This clonotype was seen a few times. The chain links TRBV27 to TRBJ1-5, with a tentative D call TRBD1 (6 bases). Germline V gene sequence: CDR1 MNHEY, CDR2 SMNVEV (reference sequence). CDR3 length: 14 amino acids. V dropped 1 base and J dropped 8 bases, with 12 bases sitting between them. As DNA, the CDR3 is TGTGCCAGCAGTTTATTTCAGGGGATCGAGCCCCAGCATTTT. This codes for CASSLFQGIEPQHF.

This clonotype was recorded many times. This rearrangement joins TRBV20-1 to TRBJ2-7; TRBD2 might be the D (6 bases). The CDR3 covers 13 residues. Germline V CDR1 and CDR2: DFQATT, SNEGSKA (reference sequence). V shed 0 bases and J shed 3 bases, with 9 bases lying between them. CDR3 DNA: TGCAGTGCTAGAGAAGGGACTGACTACGAGCAGTACTTC. Encoded protein: CSAREGTDYEQYF.

This clonotype has more than one count but fewer than ten. The chain has TRBV7-9 and TRBJ2-5; TRBD2 might be the D (6 bases). This CDR3 region has 14 residues. V was shortened by 5 bases and J by 3 bases, with 13 bases between the two germline ends. In germline, CDR1 is SEHNR, CDR2 FQNEAQ (reference sequence). For the CDR3, the DNA is TGTGCCAGCAGCGGCCGGGACTCCGAAGAGACCCAGTACTTC. Translated: CASSGRDSEETQYF.

The J gene is TRBJ2-3, the V gene TRBV9, with D possibly being TRBD2 (6 bases). V was shortened by 5 bases and J by 6 bases, with 22 bases between the two germline ends. CDR3 length: 16 residues. Germline V lookup: CDR1 SGDLS, CDR2 YYNGEE. The CDR3 bases are TGTGCCAGCAGTGGGATCCCGGGAGACTCCCCCGATACGCAGTATTTT. It translates to CASSGIPGDSPDTQYF. The complete variable domain, with remaining parts taken from reference TRBV9 and TRBJ2-3, reads DSGVTQTPKHLITATGQRVTLRCSPRSGDLSVYWYQQSLDQGLQFLIQYYNGEERAKGNILERFSAQQFPDLHSELNLSSLELGDSALYFCASSGIPGDSPDTQYFGPGTRLTVL.

The chain recombines TRBV20-1 with TRBJ1-2; TRBD1 agrees at 8 bases. This CDR3 comprises 16 residues. From germline, CDR1 is DFQATT and CDR2 SNEGSKA (reference sequence). V lost 0 bases, J lost 12 bases, and 18 bases stayed unmatched. This CDR3 reads CSARDNLEWQGAADTF. CDR3 nucleotide sequence: TGCAGTGCTAGAGATAACCTAGAGTGGCAGGGGGCGGCGGACACCTTC.

The gene calls are TRBV6-1 and TRBJ2-1, with 7 bases fitting TRBD1. Trimming removed 1 base from V and 4 bases from J; junction bases left unmatched: 4. This CDR3 has 15 amino acids. The V gene's germline CDR1 is MNHNS and CDR2 SASEGT. In DNA form, the CDR3 reads TGTGCCAGCAGTGAAGGGGCAGGGGGTTACAATGAGCAGTTCTTC. This translates into CASSEGAGGYNEQFF.

This chain uses TRBV4-3 with TRBJ1-1; D is possibly TRBD1 (5 bases). Germline assignment: CDR1 LGHNA and CDR2 YSLEER. V dropped 3 bases and J dropped 1 base, with 15 bases sitting between them. This CDR3 comprises 16 residues. The CDR3 is CASSHHPTGGNTEAFF. The CDR3, as DNA: TGCGCCAGCAGCCACCATCCCACAGGCGGGAACACTGAAGCTTTCTTT.

This clonotype was seen more than once but under ten times. J is TRBJ2-6 and V is TRBV9; TRBD1 matches 11 bases. V shed 4 bases, J shed 2 bases, and the junction held 5 bases outside the gene matches. The CDR3 has 17 amino acids. Germline CDR1 and CDR2: SGDLS and YYNGEE. The CDR3 protein is CASSNGQGATGANVLTF. CDR3 nucleotides: TGTGCCAGCAGCAACGGACAGGGGGCTACTGGGGCCAACGTCCTGACTTTC.